This T cell receptor (beta chain) was observed in a study of CD8+ T cells in alopecia areata. This CDR3 region has 15 residues. cDNA serving as the sequencing template came from extracted, reverse transcribed RNA. Sequencing was performed with immunoSEQ multiplex PCR; in TCRdb, only in-frame clones are kept and a portion is missing. Counted here are approximately 12,000 clones, roughly 57% occurring once; the ten biggest clones make up over 11%. Peripheral blood and lesional scalp punch biopsies came from alopecia areata patients. The TCR was taken from a human donor with alopecia areata. The V call is TRBV12-2, the J call TRBJ2-7; TRBD2 was called by the table and not checked on the DNA. TRBV12-2 is classified as a pseudogene. Sequencing input: skin. This CDR3 reads CASRPSRGLSYEQYF. The CDR3 DNA reads as TGTGCAAGTCGCCCCTCTCGGGGTCTTTCCTACGAGCAGTACTTC.